These 14 T cell receptor beta chains originate from one sample sequenced in a study of T cell responses to AZD1222 COVID-19 vaccine. Produced via immunoSEQ multiplex PCR; TCRdb's table is partial and in-frame only. The sample lists more than 150,000 clones, about 89% occurring once. This material consisted of peripheral blood, taken 28 days after the second AZD1222 dose. The origin of the receptors is an adult who received the AZD1222 COVID-19 vaccine.

This clone came up once. V usage is TRBV6-5 and J usage is TRBJ2-7; D is unresolved. Germline CDR1 MNHEY, CDR2 SVGAGI. Deletions cut 5 bases from V and 5 bases from J, with 10 bases between. The CDR3 is 12 amino acids. CDR3 sequence: CASSPGPNEQYF. In nucleotides, the CDR3 is TGTGCCAGCAGTCCAGGCCCTAACGAGCAGTACTTC.

The rearrangement joins TRBV30 to TRBJ2-7, with D hard to call. V lost 3 bases to trimming and J lost 2 bases, with 5 bases between them. This CDR3 region has 11 residues. Germline V gene sequence: CDR1 GTSNPN, CDR2 SVGIG (reference sequence). The CDR3 reads CAWRVPYEQYF. CDR3 DNA: TGTGCCTGGAGGGTCCCCTACGAGCAGTACTTC.

V usage is TRBV19 and J usage is TRBJ2-2, with 8 nucleotides matching TRBD2. Losses at the gene ends were 10 bases for V and 6 bases for J; bases not matched to a gene: 16. CDR1 and CDR2 from the germline V gene are LNHDA and SQIVND (reference sequence). The CDR3 runs to 16 residues. The CDR3 DNA is TGTGCCACCGGGGGCAGCGGGAGACCGGTTCCCGGGGAGCTGTTTTTT. Its protein is CATGGSGRPVPGELFF.

The chain is built from TRBV19 and TRBJ2-3; perhaps TRBD1 as D (5 bases). The V gene lost 5 bases and the J gene lost 1 base, with 7 bases spanning the gap. Germline CDR1 is LNHDA and CDR2 is SQIVND (reference sequence). CDR3 length: 13 residues. This CDR3 reads CASSARGTDTQYF. CDR3 nucleotide sequence: TGTGCCAGTAGTGCCAGGGGCACAGATACGCAGTATTTT.

This clone was counted a single time. The rearrangement links TRBV11-2 to TRBJ1-2, with 8 bases matching TRBD1. Germline V gene lookup returns CDR1 SGHAT and CDR2 FQNNGV. The J segment lost 4 bases and the V segment lost 8 bases, leaving 6 bases of the junction unmatched. The CDR3 length is 13 residues. The CDR3: CASRPGGLYGYTF. CDR3 DNA sequence: TGTGCCAGCCGACCAGGGGGCCTCTATGGCTACACCTTC.

The V gene is TRBV6-5, the J gene TRBJ1-5, with D possibly matching TRBD1 (5 bases). The CDR3 sequence is 13 residues long. From germline, CDR1 is MNHEY and CDR2 SVGAGI. Between the trimmed V and J ends, which lost 6 bases and 6 bases, there was a span of 12 bases. The CDR3 protein is CASREGKGQPQHF. CDR3 in DNA: TGTGCCAGCAGGGAGGGGAAAGGTCAGCCCCAGCATTTT.

In nucleotides, the CDR3 is TGTGCCAGCAGTGACCCGGGTCAGCCCCAGCATTTT. Amino acids: CASSDPGQPQHF. V is TRBV6-1 and J is TRBJ1-5; D is unclear. V dropped 3 bases and J dropped 6 bases, with 6 bases sitting between them. Germline CDR1 is MNHNS and CDR2 is SASEGT. This CDR3 is 12 amino acids long.

V usage is TRBV19 and J usage is TRBJ2-3; D is unclear. V lost 5 bases and J lost 8, with 11 bases in between. Germline V gene sequence: CDR1 LNHDA, CDR2 SQIVND (reference sequence). This CDR3 spans 12 amino acids. This CDR3 is CASSYPKGTQYF. CDR3 coding DNA: TGTGCCAGTAGTTACCCGAAGGGTACGCAGTATTTT.

Turning to this clone: Other DNA sequences of this sample code for an identical CDR3. The chain employs TRBV4-2 and TRBJ2-3; TRBD1 matches at 11 bases. CDR1 and CDR2 from the germline V gene are LGHNA and YNFKEQ. The CDR3 sequence is 15 residues long. Losses at the gene ends were 2 bases for V and 6 bases for J; bases not matched to a gene: 4. The CDR3 protein is CASSQSGQGGDTQYF. In DNA, the CDR3 is TGTGCCAGCAGCCAATCGGGACAGGGGGGGGATACGCAGTATTTT.

The chain carries TRBV20-1 and TRBJ1-2; D uncertain. The V gene's germline CDR1 is DFQATT and CDR2 SNEGSKA (reference sequence). The CDR3 runs 10 residues. Deletions cut 3 bases from V and 7 bases from J, with 6 bases between. The CDR3 bases are TGCAGTGCTAGTTCCAGTGGCTACACCTTC. Its protein is CSASSSGYTF.

The V and J genes are TRBV11-2 and TRBJ2-7; TRBD1 or TRBD2 may be the D gene (5 bases each). The CDR3 is 15 amino acids. The germline gives CDR1 SGHAT, CDR2 FQNNGV. Trimming shortened V by 2 bases and J by 6 bases, and 17 bases separated the two germline ends. The CDR3 loop is CASSLSPVWGREQYF. The DNA of the CDR3 is TGTGCCAGCAGCTTATCGCCCGTCTGGGGACGCGAGCAGTACTTC.

The V and J genes are TRBV28 and TRBJ2-7; 12 nucleotides match TRBD1. The V segment lost 4 bases and the J segment 4 bases; nucleotides outside the gene matches: 11. The CDR3 totals 17 residues. The germline gives CDR1 MDHEN, CDR2 SYDVKM. CDR3: CASSSNPGQGAFYEQYF. In DNA, the CDR3 is TGTGCCAGCAGTTCCAATCCGGGACAGGGGGCGTTTTACGAGCAGTACTTC.

This chain uses TRBV9 with TRBJ2-2, with 7 bases that match TRBD1. The CDR3 extends over 17 amino acids. The J segment lost 2 bases and the V segment lost 7 bases, leaving 14 bases of the junction unmatched. Per germline, CDR1 SGDLS and CDR2 YYNGEE. CDR3 DNA: TGTGCCAGCGGCCGGGGCCTGACAGGGCTAAACACCGGGGAGCTGTTTTTT. It specifies CASGRGLTGLNTGELFF.

The chain carries TRBV30 and TRBJ2-7; D unclear. Germline V gene lookup returns CDR1 GTSNPN and CDR2 SVGIG (reference sequence). Trimming left V 1 base short and J 4 bases short, with 8 bases between. The CDR3 contains 12 residues. The CDR3 sequence: CAWSGWMYEQYF. In nucleotides, the CDR3 is TGTGCCTGGAGTGGATGGATGTACGAGCAGTACTTC.